Below, 2 T cell receptor beta chains from the same sample are listed, as sequenced in a study of cytomegalovirus exposure and HLA in healthy donors (dated by TCRdb to the late 2010s). Library preparation employed the immunoSEQ multiplex PCR assay. For the multiplex PCR, a mixture combining 60 forward primers for TCR Vbeta segments and 13 reverse primers for TCR Jbeta segments was used. The table comes from immuneACCESS by way of TCRdb, which keeps in-frame sequences with V and J called. Part of the clones is missing from these tables; in studies checked, under half for an unresolved V gene and the rest for unknown reasons. This sample has some 110,000 clones in its table, and around three quarters of those were observed once. Together, the top ten hold around 3% of the sample. Sequenced sample: PBMCs. These receptors all stem from a woman aged 18-35 years in good health and CMV-seropositive.

The chain combines TRBV10-2 with TRBJ2-2; 10 nucleotides line up with TRBD2. With V trimmed by 7 bases and J by 4 bases, 6 bases remained unmatched. CDR1 is WSHSY and CDR2 is SAAADI in the germline V gene. The CDR3 totals 15 residues. The CDR3 reads CASTGSGRATGELFF. CDR3 DNA sequence: TGCGCCAGCACTGGAAGCGGGAGGGCCACCGGGGAGCTGTTTTTT.

The V call is TRBV4-2, the J call TRBJ1-5; no definite D call. The V end lost 0 bases, the J end lost 7 bases, and 13 bases lay between the germline ends. The germline CDR1 and CDR2 sequences are LGHNA and YNFKEQ. The CDR3 is 15 amino acids. This CDR3 reads CASSQELRGGQPQHF. Here the CDR3 DNA reads TGTGCCAGCAGCCAAGAATTGCGGGGTGGACAGCCCCAGCATTTT.